The rows below give T cell receptor beta chains drawn from one sample of a study of glioma-infiltrating T cells. TCRdb re-analysed the multiplex PCR reads in MiXCR, keeping a single row per CDR3 protein. Among about 140,000 distinct CDR3 sequences listed, roughly two fifths were seen once. Sequenced input: glioma tissue, nonneoplastic brain tissue, or PBMCs (not recorded which). Receptors originate from a human donor with low-grade glioma or glioblastoma, undergoing nonglioma brain surgery, or in good health (not recorded which). Both conserved end residues are part of each CDR3. The D gene is left open where the match is weak. The size field is filled for only some rows; it gives once, few, many or a size class.

cdr3_length j_call d_call v_call clone_size cdr3_nt cdr3_aa
17 TRBJ1-3 NA TRBV15 NA TGTGCCACCAGCAGAGCACCCGAGGAGAGCTCTGGAAACACCATATATTTT CATSRAPEESSGNTIYF
14 TRBJ2-1 TRBD2 TRBV20-1 few TGCAGTGCTGATGCACTAGCGGACTACAATGAGCAGTTCTTC CSADALADYNEQFF
13 TRBJ2-1 TRBD2 TRBV24-1 NA TGTGCCAGCTCCGGGACTAGCGTGGGTGAGCAGTTCTTC CASSGTSVGEQFF
16 TRBJ1-5 NA TRBV6-5 NA TGTGCCAGCAGCCAAGATAAGGGGCAGGGCGCACAGCCCCAGCATTTT CASSQDKGQGAQPQHF
14 TRBJ2-3 NA TRBV20-1 few TGCAGTGCTAGGAACAACCGGGACACAGATACGCAGTATTTT CSARNNRDTDTQYF
14 TRBJ1-1 TRBD1 TRBV6-1 NA TGTGCCAGCAGCCAGGGGGGCCAGAACACTGAAGCTTTCTTT CASSQGGQNTEAFF
18 TRBJ2-3 TRBD2 TRBV24-1 NA TGTGCCACCAGTGATTTGAAGACTAGCGGGAGGCACCCAGATACGCAGTATTTT CATSDLKTSGRHPDTQYF
14 TRBJ1-1 NA TRBV7-9 NA TGTGCCAGCAGCCCTAACACCCTGAACACTGAAGCTTTCTTT CASSPNTLNTEAFF
15 TRBJ2-5 TRBD1 TRBV28 NA TGTGCCAGCAGTTCCTGGGACAGGGAAGTAGAGACCCAGTACTTC CASSSWDREVETQYF
13 TRBJ2-1 NA TRBV6-1 NA TGTGCCACCTTCGCGAACGGAGACAATGAGCAGTTCTTC CATFANGDNEQFF
14 TRBJ1-5 NA TRBV28 few TGTGCCAGCGACTCTTGGGGGTTGGTGGAGCCCCAGCATTTT CASDSWGLVEPQHF
15 TRBJ1-3 NA TRBV6-2/TRBV6-3 NA TGTGCCAGCAGTTACGGGGGTATCGCTGGAAACACCATATATTTT CASSYGGIAGNTIYF
16 TRBJ1-5 TRBD1 TRBV19 NA TGTGCCAGTAGTCGACAGGGAGAGGTGAGCAATCAGCCCCAGCATTTT CASSRQGEVSNQPQHF
15 TRBJ2-1 TRBD2 TRBV14 NA TGTGCCAGCAGCCAAGGTGTCGGGGGGTACAATGAGCAGTTCTTC CASSQGVGGYNEQFF
15 TRBJ2-1 NA TRBV12-3/TRBV12-4 few TGTGCCAGCAGCTGGGGGGGCGCTTCCTACAATGAGCAGTTCTTC CASSWGGASYNEQFF
14 TRBJ2-5 NA TRBV12-3/TRBV12-4 few TGTGCCAGCAGTTTATTTGGCAACCAAGAGACCCAGTACTTC CASSLFGNQETQYF
15 TRBJ2-1 TRBD2 TRBV18 NA TGTGCCAGCTCACCGCCCGGGACTAGCGGAAATGAGCAGTTCTTC CASSPPGTSGNEQFF
14 TRBJ2-1 TRBD2 TRBV6-4 NA TGTGCCAGCAGTGGACTAGCGGGCTCCAATGAGCAGTTCTTC CASSGLAGSNEQFF
14 TRBJ2-3 NA TRBV20-1 few TGCAGTGCTAGTAGGGAAAGAGGGTCAGATACGCAGTATTTT CSASRERGSDTQYF
16 TRBJ2-7 TRBD2 TRBV6-1 once TGTGCCAGCAGTGGCCCCTATAGCGGGAGCTCCTACGAGCAGTACTTC CASSGPYSGSSYEQYF
14 TRBJ1-4 NA TRBV6-1 NA TGTGCCAGCAGCTTAGGAGCGGTTAATGAAAAACTGTTTTTT CASSLGAVNEKLFF
14 TRBJ1-3 NA TRBV3-1 few TGTGCCAGCAGCTCCTCAGGGGTTGGAAACACCATATATTTT CASSSSGVGNTIYF
15 TRBJ2-7 TRBD2 TRBV20-1 many TGCAGTGCTAGAGAGACTAGCGGGCTTCTCTACGAGCAGTACTTC CSARETSGLLYEQYF
13 TRBJ1-1 NA TRBV9 few TGTGCCAGCAGCGTAGATGACGGCACTGAAGCTTTCTTT CASSVDDGTEAFF
16 TRBJ2-1 TRBD2 TRBV7-8 NA TGTGCCAGCAGCCCTTGGCGGGACTACTCCTACAATGAGCAGTTCTTC CASSPWRDYSYNEQFF
16 TRBJ1-4 NA TRBV7-2 NA TGTGCCAGCAGCTTGACCCGGGGGCCAACTAATGAAAAACTGTTTTTT CASSLTRGPTNEKLFF
13 TRBJ2-7 NA TRBV28 NA TGTGCCAGCAGTTTATCGACGGGCCACGAGCAGTACTTC CASSLSTGHEQYF
11 TRBJ1-2 NA TRBV24-1 NA TGTGCCACCAGTGATTCTGGGGGCTACACCTTC CATSDSGGYTF
15 TRBJ1-1 NA TRBV7-2 NA TGTGCCAGCAGCTTAGCGGGCAGCACCAACACTGAAGCTTTCTTT CASSLAGSTNTEAFF
15 TRBJ2-1 TRBD2 TRBV20-1 NA TGCAGTGCCAGCATTAGCGGGAGGGCACACAATGAGCAGTTCTTC CSASISGRAHNEQFF
14 TRBJ2-7 NA TRBV19 NA TGTGCCAGTAGTATTTCCGGAAATACCTACGAGCAGTACTTC CASSISGNTYEQYF
13 TRBJ2-5 NA TRBV6-1 NA TGTGCCAGCAGCCGGCAACCCGGGGAGACCCAGTACTTC CASSRQPGETQYF
13 TRBJ2-7 TRBD2 TRBV6-1 NA TGTGCCAGCAGAGGACTAGCGGAGTACGAGCAGTACTTC CASRGLAEYEQYF
14 TRBJ1-2 NA TRBV11-2 NA TGTGCCAGCAGCCTCACCGACGTAGACTATGGCTACACCTTC CASSLTDVDYGYTF
15 TRBJ2-7 TRBD1 TRBV7-9 NA TGTGCCAGCAGCCAAGGGGGCGAGCGGACCTACGAGCAGTACTTC CASSQGGERTYEQYF
17 TRBJ1-5 NA TRBV12-3/TRBV12-4 NA TGTGCCAGCAGTTTAGGGGGAAGTACAGATAGCAATCAGCCCCAGCATTTT CASSLGGSTDSNQPQHF
13 TRBJ2-7 NA TRBV6-2/TRBV6-3 few TGTGCCAGCAGGGGACCCCCCCGATACGAGCAGTACTTC CASRGPPRYEQYF
14 TRBJ1-3 NA TRBV12-3/TRBV12-4 NA TGTGCCAGCAGTTACCCAGGCTCTGGAAACACCATATATTTT CASSYPGSGNTIYF
13 TRBJ2-5 NA TRBV20-1 once TGCAGTGTTACAGGACGAATCCAAGAGACCCAGTACTTC CSVTGRIQETQYF
15 TRBJ1-6 NA TRBV4-1 few TGCGCCAGCAGCCAATCTGGGGCGCTTAATTCACCCCTCCACTTT CASSQSGALNSPLHF
15 TRBJ2-2 TRBD1 TRBV6-1 few TGTGCCAGCAGCTTTACAGGGGGCGACACCGGGGAGCTGTTTTTT CASSFTGGDTGELFF
19 TRBJ1-1 TRBD1 TRBV27 NA TGTGCCAGCAGTTTAGTCTCGCCGGGACAGGGTATTGGTTCGGCTGAAGCTTTCTTT CASSLVSPGQGIGSAEAFF
13 TRBJ1-2 NA TRBV6-2/TRBV6-3 NA TGTGCCAGCAGTTACTTAGTCAGCCAAGGCTACACCTTC CASSYLVSQGYTF
12 TRBJ1-2 NA TRBV29-1 NA TGCAGCGTACTCCAGCGAGACTATGGCTACACCTTC CSVLQRDYGYTF
15 TRBJ1-1 TRBD1 TRBV7-9 few TGTGCCAGCAGCTTGGGTCAGGGGGAAAACACTGAAGCTTTCTTT CASSLGQGENTEAFF
11 TRBJ1-5 NA TRBV28 many TGTGCCAGCAGTACGAATCATCCCCAGCATTTT CASSTNHPQHF
13 TRBJ2-7 NA TRBV7-2 NA TGTGCCAGCAGCCCCAGGGTCCCCCTCGAGCAGTACTTC CASSPRVPLEQYF
12 TRBJ1-1 NA TRBV7-9 NA TGTGCCAGCAGCAAGGGAAAGGGGACAGCTTTCTTT CASSKGKGTAFF
17 TRBJ2-3 TRBD2 TRBV7-2 NA TGTGCCAGCAGCCAAAAACTAGCGGGAGGTTTCTCAGATACGCAGTATTTT CASSQKLAGGFSDTQYF
16 TRBJ2-7 NA TRBV4-2 NA TGTGCCAGCAGCTTAGAGGGGGAGTGGGCTACCTACGAGCAGTACTTC CASSLEGEWATYEQYF
15 TRBJ2-3 NA TRBV4-3 NA TGCGCCAGCAGCCAAGGGGGCTCAAGAACAGATACGCAGTATTTT CASSQGGSRTDTQYF
14 TRBJ2-1 NA TRBV7-2 few TGTGCCAGCAGCGTGGGACTTTCCTACAATGAGCAGTTCTTC CASSVGLSYNEQFF
11 TRBJ2-1 NA TRBV28 NA TGTGCCAGCAGGGCCGGTTATGAGCAGTTCTTC CASRAGYEQFF
17 TRBJ1-1 NA TRBV6-6 NA TGTGCCAGCAGTTACTCGATTCGGCAGGCAGTGAACACTGAAGCTTTCTTT CASSYSIRQAVNTEAFF